A selection of T cell receptor beta chains follows, all from one sample in a study of OX40 agonist ivuxolimab in advanced cancers. Only in-frame clones appear in the TCRdb table, and some are missing; sequencing was by immunoSEQ multiplex PCR. The sample holds roughly 77,000 clones, around nine tenths seen once. The sample here was CD4+ or CD8+ T cells sorted from blood, taken in a trial of the OX40 agonist ivuxolimab. The receptors shown here come from an adult with an advanced solid tumor such as melanoma, head and neck, liver or kidney cancer. Both conserved end residues are part of each CDR3. A D gene is named only where the DNA matches it firmly. A row's size may be missing; if present it is once, few, many or a size class.

v_gene	abundance	j_gene	d_gene	CDR3aa	CDR3nt
TRBV18	NA	TRBJ2-5	NA	CASSLRQSQETQYF	TGTGCCAGCTCACTGCGACAGAGCCAAGAGACCCAGTACTTC
TRBV2	NA	TRBJ2-1	TRBD2	CASSLTSGGGSEQFF	TGTGCCAGCTCCTTGACTAGCGGGGGGGGTAGTGAGCAGTTCTTC
TRBV9	NA	TRBJ2-5	TRBD1	CASSVGTGGVETQYF	TGTGCCAGCAGCGTAGGGACAGGGGGCGTGGAGACCCAGTACTTC
TRBV7-3	NA	TRBJ2-2	NA	CASSGGQNTGELFF	TGTGCCAGCTCCGGTGGACAGAACACCGGGGAGCTGTTTTTT
TRBV2	NA	TRBJ2-7	NA	CASIEGAYEQYF	TGTGCCAGCATTGAGGGGGCCTACGAGCAGTACTTC
TRBV9	once	TRBJ2-1	TRBD2	CASSSGTSTYNEQFF	TGTGCCAGCAGCTCCGGGACTAGCACCTACAATGAGCAGTTCTTC
TRBV6-5	NA	TRBJ2-1	TRBD2	CASTGGGGEQFF	TGTGCCAGCACCGGTGGGGGGGGTGAGCAGTTCTTC
TRBV30	once	TRBJ2-1	NA	CAWSVLPGEQFF	TGTGCCTGGAGTGTACTCCCCGGGGAGCAGTTCTTC
TRBV27	NA	TRBJ2-5	TRBD1	CASSFQGAQETQYF	TGTGCCAGCAGTTTCCAGGGGGCGCAAGAGACCCAGTACTTC
TRBV29-1	NA	TRBJ2-1	TRBD1	CSGGTVNEQFF	TGCAGCGGGGGGACAGTCAATGAGCAGTTCTTC
TRBV19	NA	TRBJ2-5	NA	CASRAASAYQETQYF	TGTGCCAGTAGGGCGGCTAGCGCGTACCAAGAGACCCAGTACTTC
TRBV10-3	NA	TRBJ2-3	TRBD2	CAISPGLAGAPDTQYF	TGTGCCATCAGCCCCGGACTAGCGGGAGCGCCAGATACGCAGTATTTT
TRBV10-3	NA	TRBJ1-5	NA	CAISESQENQPQHF	TGTGCCATCAGTGAGTCGCAGGAAAATCAGCCCCAGCATTTT
TRBV25-1	NA	TRBJ1-6	NA	CASSTGGSYNSPLHF	TGTGCCAGCAGTACCGGGGGGTCCTATAATTCACCCCTCCACTTT
TRBV19	NA	TRBJ1-1	NA	CASSTTRGTEAFF	TGTGCCAGTAGTACCACGAGGGGCACTGAAGCTTTCTTT
TRBV11-3	NA	TRBJ2-2	NA	CASSLVARAGELFF	TGTGCCAGCAGCTTAGTGGCCCGCGCCGGGGAGCTGTTTTTT
TRBV10-1	NA	TRBJ1-2	NA	CASSQGNYGYTF	TGCGCCAGCAGTCAGGGGAACTATGGCTACACCTTC
TRBV19	NA	TRBJ2-5	TRBD2	CASTKLAGGETQYF	TGTGCCAGTACCAAACTAGCGGGAGGTGAGACCCAGTACTTC
TRBV7-3	NA	TRBJ1-1	NA	CASSLSIDSFPFF	TGTGCCAGCAGCTTATCCATAGACTCTTTTCCTTTCTTT
TRBV19	NA	TRBJ2-7	NA	CASSKGGGTYEQYF	TGTGCCAGTAGTAAGGGGGGCGGAACCTACGAGCAGTACTTC
TRBV5-6	NA	TRBJ2-1	NA	CASSFIWGRVGNEQFF	TGTGCCAGCAGCTTTATTTGGGGCAGGGTCGGCAATGAGCAGTTCTTC
TRBV2	NA	TRBJ1-2	TRBD1	CASSEGTDYGYTF	TGTGCCAGCAGTGAGGGGACAGACTATGGCTACACCTTC